This paragraph covers one TCR beta chain sequence. The germline V gene has CDR1 SGHAT and CDR2 FQNNGV. The CDR3 length is 13 residues. Trimming pared 5 bases from V and 10 bases from J, leaving 14 bases between. Sequenced by immunoSEQ multiplex PCR; TCRdb stores in-frame clones only, minus some. The sample comprises 250,000 or so clones, approximately 88% of which are singletons, and 2.9% rests with the top ten. This sample was taken from a study of Ad26.COV2.S vaccination and SARS-CoV-2 variants. As to treatment: about 20 received Ad26.COV2.S at low or high dose, single or two shots; 5 received placebo; per-sample allocation not given. Samples came from day 63 after the first vaccine or placebo injection. Donation was by an adult aged 18-55 years who was in Boston.

This rearrangement joins TRBV11-2 to TRBJ1-4; perhaps TRBD1 as D (5 bases). Here the sequenced sample was peripheral blood, taken in a trial of Ad26.COV2.S vaccine versus placebo. This sequence originates from a person aged 18 to 65 who received the Ad26.COV2.S COVID-19 vaccine or a placebo. The CDR3, as DNA: TGTGCCAGCAGCCCAGGGACGGTTGGAAAACTGTTTTTT. It translates to CASSPGTVGKLFF.